The clone carrying this T cell receptor (beta chain) was seen at least ten times. This entry is derived from a study of T cells in Graves' hyperthyroidism and ophthalmopathy. Amplified TCR beta CDR3 regions derived from RNA transcripts. During a first-round RT-PCR of the TCR CDR3, the HTBI primer set was used. TCRdb re-derived calls from the multiplex PCR reads in MiXCR, one entry per CDR3 protein. The top ten hold over 15% of the sample, which has 480,000 or so distinct CDR3 sequences, under 15% seen once. Per germline, CDR1 MGHDK and CDR2 SYGVNS. The ends lost 6 bases at V and 4 bases at J; junction bases unmatched: 6. This CDR3 has 15 amino acids.

This chain joins TRBV25-1 and TRBJ2-1; TRBD1 aligns across 10 bases. The sequencing sample was made of blood. This clonotype was sampled from a woman aged 18-29 years with Graves' hyperthyroidism. Here the CDR3 DNA reads TGTGCCAGCAGCACCGGGACAGGGGATTACAATGAGCAGTTCTTC. Translation: CASSTGTGDYNEQFF.